This note documents a single TCR beta chain sequence. Its specificity is not known. One entry per CDR3 protein results from TCRdb running MiXCR on the reads. This table holds about 490,000 distinct CDR3 sequences, more than 25% found once. The sample originates from a study of T cell repertoires in cytomegalovirus infection. Study overall: Signatures in public TCR beta sequences pointed to both CMV infection and matching HLA type.

CDR3 length: 13 residues. CDR1 and CDR2 from the germline V gene are MNHEY and SMNVEV (reference sequence). J gave up 2 bases and V 9 bases, and 4 bases lay outside the gene matches. Study outcomes and limitations: Cumulative public TCR beta family frequency identified CMV carriers with the relevant HLA. HLA-C-restricted CMV clonotypes gave the most frequent clonotype in two of eight donors.

The sample comprised PBMCs. The source of this sequence is a human donor in good health (CMV status not recorded). Some clones in this sample may be carry-over from other donors' samples. The chain couples TRBV27 to TRBJ2-7; 10 bases align to TRBD1. CDR3 sequence reads: CARGGQGPYEQYF. Written as DNA, the CDR3 is TGTGCCAGGGGGGGACAGGGGCCCTACGAGCAGTACTTC.